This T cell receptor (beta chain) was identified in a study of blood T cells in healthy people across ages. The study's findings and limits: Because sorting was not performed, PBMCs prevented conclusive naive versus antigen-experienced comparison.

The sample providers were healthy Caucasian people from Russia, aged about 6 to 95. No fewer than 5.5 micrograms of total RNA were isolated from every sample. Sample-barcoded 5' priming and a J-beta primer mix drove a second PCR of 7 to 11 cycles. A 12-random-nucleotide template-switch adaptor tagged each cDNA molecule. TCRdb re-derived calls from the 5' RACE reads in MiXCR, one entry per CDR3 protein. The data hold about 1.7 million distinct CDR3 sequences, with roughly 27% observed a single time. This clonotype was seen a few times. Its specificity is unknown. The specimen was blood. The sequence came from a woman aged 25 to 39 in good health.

The CDR3 DNA follows: TGCAGTGCGATAGTGGGAGCCTACAATGAGCAGTTCTTC. Protein product: CSAIVGAYNEQFF. This chain connects TRBV20-1 to TRBJ2-1, with TRBD2 as a possible D gene (5 bases). The germline CDR1 and CDR2 sequences are DFQATT and SNEGSKA (reference sequence). The CDR3 sequence is 13 residues long. V shed 6 bases and J shed 2 bases, with 11 bases lying between them.